A selection of T cell receptor beta chains follows, all from one sample in a study of breast tumors, draining lymph nodes, adjacent tissues. Each CDR3 protein is one row after TCRdb ran MiXCR on the multiplex PCR reads. The sample contains fewer than 140,000 distinct CDR3 sequences, more than 30% of which appear only once. The source material was axillary lymph node tissue. The receptors come from a female donor with breast cancer. Some clones in this sample may be carry-over from other donors' samples. The CDR3 runs from the conserved cysteine through the conserved F or W. D genes are given only for firm matches. Rows give clone size only sometimes, using once, few, many, or a class for an expanded clone.

cdr3_nt | cdr3_aa | v_call | clone_size | j_call | d_call
TGTGCCAGCAGTTCCGCCGGCCTTGGCTATGGCTACACCTTC | CASSSAGLGYGYTF | TRBV12-3/TRBV12-4 | many | TRBJ1-2 | -
TGTGCCAGCAGGCGTGACAGTGAGCAGTTCTTC | CASRRDSEQFF | TRBV28 | many | TRBJ2-1 | -
TGTGCCAGCAGTGGGACTAGCATATACTACGAGCAGTACTTC | CASSGTSIYYEQYF | TRBV2 | once | TRBJ2-7 | TRBD2
TGTGCCAGCAGTGTCCGGGATGCAACTAATGAAAAACTGTTTTTT | CASSVRDATNEKLFF | TRBV6-1 | many | TRBJ1-4 | -
TGTGCCAGCAGCATGCAGGGGAACACTGAAGCTTTCTTT | CASSMQGNTEAFF | TRBV11-3 | few | TRBJ1-1 | -
TGTGCCAGCAGCTTAGCCCTCTTTAGCGGGGGGACAGATACGCAGTATTTT | CASSLALFSGGTDTQYF | TRBV7-2 | many | TRBJ2-3 | TRBD2
TGTGCCATCAGTGAGTCAGGTATCTACTCCTACGAGCAGTACTTC | CAISESGIYSYEQYF | TRBV10-3 | many | TRBJ2-7 | -
TGTGCCAGCAGCTTAACGACCACCGGGGAGCTGTTTTTT | CASSLTTTGELFF | TRBV7-3 | many | TRBJ2-2 | -
TGTGCCAGTAGTACTAGGGGGACTGAAGCTTTCTTT | CASSTRGTEAFF | TRBV19 | many | TRBJ1-1 | -
TGTGCCACCAGTCCCACCCGGCTAGCGGGAGGAAGTGAGCAGTTCTTC | CATSPTRLAGGSEQFF | TRBV15 | many | TRBJ2-1 | TRBD2
TGTGCCAGCAGCTCTATAGGGGCAGGGGGGGGGAACACTGAAGCTTTCTTT | CASSSIGAGGGNTEAFF | TRBV7-2 | - | TRBJ1-1 | TRBD1
TGTGCCAGCTCTAGTAACCCCCCACTAGCGGGAAAAGGTTACGAGCAGTACTTC | CASSSNPPLAGKGYEQYF | TRBV14 | many | TRBJ2-7 | TRBD2
TGTGCCAGCAGCTGGGGTATCTCCCCCACTTACGAGCAGTACTTC | CASSWGISPTYEQYF | TRBV7-3 | many | TRBJ2-7 | -
TGTGCCAGTGCTCGACGGGGGGACTCCGGAAACACCATATATTTT | CASARRGDSGNTIYF | TRBV19 | many | TRBJ1-3 | -
TGTGCCAGCAGCTCAGGACAGGGGGCAATTAATCAGCCCCAGCATTTT | CASSSGQGAINQPQHF | TRBV5-6 | many | TRBJ1-5 | TRBD1
TGTGCCAGCTCACCACCTTCAACGGTACCGGGGGACAATGAGCAGTTCTTC | CASSPPSTVPGDNEQFF | TRBV18 | - | TRBJ2-1 | -
TGCAGCGCTAAGGAGGGGTCAGGAGCTGGAAACACCATATATTTT | CSAKEGSGAGNTIYF | TRBV29-1 | once | TRBJ1-3 | -
TGTGCCAGCAGCTTAGGTGGGACAGGGGCCGAAAATCAGCCCCAGCATTTT | CASSLGGTGAENQPQHF | TRBV7-2 | - | TRBJ1-5 | TRBD1
TGTGCCGGCAGCTGGGGACAATCAGGCTATGACTACACCTTC | CAGSWGQSGYDYTF | TRBV5-4 | - | TRBJ1-2 | -
TGTGCCAGCAGCCAATCTAGCGGGAGACCGTACAATGAGCAGTTCTTC | CASSQSSGRPYNEQFF | TRBV14 | - | TRBJ2-1 | TRBD2
TGTGCCAGCAGCTTAGATATGAACACTGAAGCTTTCTTT | CASSLDMNTEAFF | TRBV7-3 | few | TRBJ1-1 | -
TGTGCCACCAGCTTGAGACAGTCATACAATGAGCAGTTCTTC | CATSLRQSYNEQFF | TRBV15 | - | TRBJ2-1 | -
TGTGCCAGTAGTATATTACAGGGGACTTCACCCCTCCACTTT | CASSILQGTSPLHF | TRBV19 | many | TRBJ1-6 | TRBD1
TGTGCCAGCAGACTAGCGGGGGCCCAAGAGACCCAGTACTTC | CASRLAGAQETQYF | TRBV7-2 | - | TRBJ2-5 | TRBD2
TGCGCCAGCAGCGCGGACAGTGGGGGGTACAATGAGCAGTTCTTC | CASSADSGGYNEQFF | TRBV5-1 | many | TRBJ2-1 | -
TGTGCCAGCAGCCCGGTCTTAGGAGAGACCCAGTACTTC | CASSPVLGETQYF | TRBV5-8 | many | TRBJ2-5 | -
TGCGCCAGCAGCCCGCTAGGACAGTCCCAGCCCCAGCATTTT | CASSPLGQSQPQHF | TRBV5-1 | many | TRBJ1-5 | -
TGCGCCAGCAGCTTGGGACAGGGGATCCACTATGGCTACACCTTC | CASSLGQGIHYGYTF | TRBV5-1 | many | TRBJ1-2 | TRBD1
TGTGCCAGCAGCCTACGACCAGAACATCAACTGTTTTTT | CASSLRPEHQLFF | TRBV6-5 | many | TRBJ1-4 | -
TGTGCCAGCACGGGGCGGGGTCCATCAGATACGCAGTATTTT | CASTGRGPSDTQYF | TRBV2 | - | TRBJ2-3 | -
TGTGCCACCAGTGAGGGGACTTTATCCTACAATGAGCAGTTCTTC | CATSEGTLSYNEQFF | TRBV24-1 | many | TRBJ2-1 | -
TGTGCCAGCAGTGAAAGAGTAGCGGGAATGAAGACCCAGTACTTC | CASSERVAGMKTQYF | TRBV3-1 | many | TRBJ2-5 | TRBD2
TGTGCCAGCAGCCAAGAGAGAATAGGACGGGTCTCTAACTATGGCTACACCTTC | CASSQERIGRVSNYGYTF | TRBV3-1 | many | TRBJ1-2 | -
TGCAGCGTTGCCAGGGGGCACAATCAGCCCCAGCATTTT | CSVARGHNQPQHF | TRBV29-1 | - | TRBJ1-5 | TRBD1
TGTGCCAGTAGTCGCGGGATCCCCATAAAAGAGCAGTACTTC | CASSRGIPIKEQYF | TRBV6-2/TRBV6-3 | - | TRBJ2-7 | -
TGCAGTGCTTGGTCCCTGTTAGAAGAGACCCAGTACTTC | CSAWSLLEETQYF | TRBV20-1 | many | TRBJ2-5 | -
TGCAGTGCTAGAGGAGGCCGGAGGGCCCAGTACTTC | CSARGGRRAQYF | TRBV20-1 | many | TRBJ2-5 | -
TGTGCCAGCAGTGCCTCCGGGAGGGATAATTCACCCCTCCACTTT | CASSASGRDNSPLHF | TRBV12-3/TRBV12-4 | - | TRBJ1-6 | -
TGTGCCAGCAGCTTAGGGGAGTCCTACGAGCAGTACTTC | CASSLGESYEQYF | TRBV7-9 | many | TRBJ2-7 | -
TGCGCCAGCAGTGAAGGAAAAGGGAACACTGAAGCTTTCTTT | CASSEGKGNTEAFF | TRBV10-2 | few | TRBJ1-1 | -
TGCGCCAGCAGCCAAGATCAGGGGAGCACAGATACGCAGTATTTT | CASSQDQGSTDTQYF | TRBV4-3 | - | TRBJ2-3 | -
TGCGCCAGCAGCTTGGGCGGGACAGGGTTAAGGACTGAGCAGTTCTTC | CASSLGGTGLRTEQFF | TRBV5-1 | many | TRBJ2-1 | TRBD1
TGTGCCAGCAGCTCGACAGGGGGCTCACTTATAAACACCATATATTTT | CASSSTGGSLINTIYF | TRBV11-2 | many | TRBJ1-3 | TRBD1
TGTGCCAGCACACCAGGGAACATGAACACTGAAGCTTTCTTT | CASTPGNMNTEAFF | TRBV2 | - | TRBJ1-1 | -
TGTGCCAGCAGTTTTGAAGTGAACACCGGGGAGCTGTTTTTT | CASSFEVNTGELFF | TRBV27 | few | TRBJ2-2 | -
TGCAGTGCTGCACGACTAGCGGGAGGGCCCACAGATACGCAGTGTTTT | CSAARLAGGPTDTQCF | TRBV20-1 | many | TRBJ2-3 | TRBD2
TGCGCCAGCAGCCAAGAAGTTTGGGACAGGGGGTACTATGGCTACACCTTC | CASSQEVWDRGYYGYTF | TRBV4-3 | many | TRBJ1-2 | TRBD1
TGTGCCAGCAGTGCGGGTCGGAATTCAGATACGCAGTATTTT | CASSAGRNSDTQYF | TRBV2 | many | TRBJ2-3 | -
TGTGCCAGCAGTCTCGGTACCCTGCAGTATTTT | CASSLGTLQYF | TRBV6-6 | many | TRBJ2-3 | -
TGCAGTGCAATACCCCCTAGCGGGAACGATGAGCAGTTCTTC | CSAIPPSGNDEQFF | TRBV20-1 | - | TRBJ2-1 | TRBD2
TGTGCCAGTAGCAGGGTTTTCGGCAATCAGCCCCAGCATTTT | CASSRVFGNQPQHF | TRBV19 | - | TRBJ1-5 | -
TGTGCCAGCAGCTTAGTTTTGGGTACAGGGAACTATGGCTACACCTTC | CASSLVLGTGNYGYTF | TRBV7-9 | once | TRBJ1-2 | -
TGTGCCAGCAGCCAAGATGGGCGGTCTTCTCGGGACACCCTCCACTTT | CASSQDGRSSRDTLHF | TRBV14 | many | TRBJ1-6 | -